A selection of T cell receptor beta chains follows, all from one sample in a study of blood T cell repertoires in COVID-19. The data were produced by immunoSEQ multiplex PCR, yet TCRdb's version contains in-frame clones alone and is incomplete. The sample records roughly 52,000 clones, around nine tenths being singletons. The sequenced sample consisted of peripheral blood. Receptors originate from a woman older than 75 with acute or convalescent COVID-19. The CDR3 runs from the conserved cysteine through the conserved F or W. The D gene is left open where the match is weak. Not all rows give a size; the values are once, few, many and, for expanded clones, a class.

j_call d_call v_call clone_size cdr3_nt cdr3_aa
TRBJ1-2 NA TRBV6-5 NA TGTGCCAGCAGTTCCACCACAGGGACCCCTGGCTACACCTTC CASSSTTGTPGYTF
TRBJ1-5 TRBD1 TRBV18 NA TGTGCCAGCTCACCCATTGTCTGGACAGGGGGCCAGCCCCAGCATTTT CASSPIVWTGGQPQHF
TRBJ2-3 NA TRBV13 NA TGTGCCAGCAGCCCCAGCGGGCAACGCACAGATACGCAGTATTTT CASSPSGQRTDTQYF
TRBJ2-5 TRBD1 TRBV28 once TGTGCCAGCAGTATCTCCGGGACAGAAATCCAAGAGACCCAGTACTTC CASSISGTEIQETQYF
TRBJ1-1 NA TRBV5-6 NA TGTGCCAGCAATTACTTCACTGAAGCTTTCTTT CASNYFTEAFF
TRBJ2-2 TRBD1 TRBV11-2 NA TGTGCCAGCAGCTTAGATACAGGGGGATGGACCGGGGAGCTGTTTTTT CASSLDTGGWTGELFF
TRBJ2-4 TRBD2 TRBV3-1/TRBV3-2 NA TGTGCCAGCAGCCAAGAGAGTAGCGGGGGATTTCTAACCAAAAACATTCAGTACTTC CASSQESSGGFLTKNIQYF
TRBJ1-2 TRBD1 TRBV6-5 once TGTGCCAGCAGTCGCGACAGGGGCGAATATGGCTACACCTTC CASSRDRGEYGYTF
TRBJ1-6 NA TRBV5-1 NA TGCGCCAGCAGCTCAGGGACACACACGGGGAATTCACCCCTCCACTTT CASSSGTHTGNSPLHF
TRBJ1-2 TRBD1 TRBV5-4 NA TGTGCCAGCAGCCCAGGGACAGGGGCTAACTATGGCTACACCTTC CASSPGTGANYGYTF
TRBJ2-5 TRBD1 TRBV2 NA TGTGCCAGCAGTGAAGTAGGGGGCGGTGAGACCCAGTACTTC CASSEVGGGETQYF
TRBJ2-1 TRBD2 TRBV9 NA TGTGCCAGCAGCGTCGAGGGACTAGCGGGGGGTCTCTGGGACAATGAGCAGTTCTTC CASSVEGLAGGLWDNEQFF
TRBJ1-2 NA TRBV6-1 NA TGTGCCAGCAGTGACCGGAACTATGGCTACACCTTC CASSDRNYGYTF
TRBJ1-5 NA TRBV5-5 once TGTGCCAGCAGCTTGAGTCCAGGAGGGGATCAGCCCCAGCATTTT CASSLSPGGDQPQHF
TRBJ2-1 TRBD2 TRBV5-1 NA TGCGCCAGCAGCCCGGACGGCATGCGGGGGGCTGATATGAATGAGCAGTTCTTC CASSPDGMRGADMNEQFF
TRBJ2-1 NA TRBV10-3 NA TGTGCCATCAGTGAGTCGCGGGCGGGACAGAACAATGAGCAGTTCTTC CAISESRAGQNNEQFF
TRBJ2-3 TRBD1 TRBV5-1 NA TGCGCCAGCAGCCCGGACCGACAGGGGCGGGATACGCAGTATTTT CASSPDRQGRDTQYF
TRBJ2-7 NA TRBV9 NA TGTGCCAGCAGCGAGACAGCAAGTTCGGACGAGCAGTACTTC CASSETASSDEQYF
TRBJ1-2 NA TRBV6-1 NA TGTGCCAGCAGTGAAGCGCAGGTGGCAGTTAACTATGGCTACACCTTC CASSEAQVAVNYGYTF
TRBJ2-6 NA TRBV6-6 NA TGTGCCAGCAGTATGAGCTCTGGGGCCAACGTCCTGACTTTC CASSMSSGANVLTF
TRBJ1-1 NA TRBV19 NA TGTGCCAGTAGTCATCAGGGGCGCGCTGAAGCTTTCTTT CASSHQGRAEAFF
TRBJ1-5 NA TRBV5-1 NA TGCGCCAGCAGCTTGGTTTCGGATCAGCCCCAGCATTTT CASSLVSDQPQHF
TRBJ2-3 TRBD1 TRBV19 NA TGTGCCAGTAGTTTAACTACAGGGGGCATAACAGATACGCAGTATTTT CASSLTTGGITDTQYF
TRBJ2-2 TRBD1 TRBV19 NA TGTGCCACCCGGGACAGGGGGCCCACCGGGGAGCTGTTTTTT CATRDRGPTGELFF
TRBJ1-3 NA TRBV6-6 NA TGTGCCAGCAGTAAATCACCAGGAGGTAGTGGGAACACCATATATTTT CASSKSPGGSGNTIYF
TRBJ2-3 TRBD2 TRBV5-1 once TGCGCCAGCAGCTCGCAGACTAGCGTTACGCAGTATTTT CASSSQTSVTQYF
TRBJ2-3 NA TRBV30 NA TGTGCCTGGAGTGCTAGCACAGATACGCAGTATTTT CAWSASTDTQYF
TRBJ2-3 TRBD1 TRBV4-2 NA TGTGCCAGCGCCCCGGGACAGGGGGCCGTAGATACGCAGTATTTT CASAPGQGAVDTQYF
TRBJ1-5 NA TRBV5-1 NA TGCGCCAGCAGTCAAGGCGGGGGCGGGCAGCCCCAGCATTTT CASSQGGGGQPQHF
TRBJ1-6 NA TRBV3-1/TRBV3-2 NA TGTGCCAGCAGCACCAGCTTGGGTGGTCCTTCGGGGGGTTCACCCCTCCACTTT CASSTSLGGPSGGSPLHF
TRBJ1-1 NA TRBV6-1 NA TGTGCCAGCAGTGAATGGACAATTCAGAACACTGAAGCTTTCTTT CASSEWTIQNTEAFF
TRBJ1-6 NA TRBV27 few TGTGCCAGCAGTTTCGGAGGGGCCTATTCACCCCTCCACTTT CASSFGGAYSPLHF
TRBJ2-5 NA TRBV11-3 NA TGTGCCAGCAGCTTAGGCGTCCAAGAGACCCAGTACTTC CASSLGVQETQYF
TRBJ2-4 TRBD2 TRBV7-8 NA TGTGCCAGCAGCTTGGGACTAGCGGGGATCTACAAAAACATTCAGTACTTC CASSLGLAGIYKNIQYF
TRBJ1-5 TRBD1 TRBV4-1 NA TGCGCCAGCAGCCAAGAGGGACAGGGGAGGAATCAGCCCCAGCATTTT CASSQEGQGRNQPQHF
TRBJ2-7 TRBD1 TRBV4-1 NA TGCGCCAGCAGCCAAGACGAGACAGGGCGCTACGAGCAGTACTTC CASSQDETGRYEQYF
TRBJ1-1 TRBD1 TRBV6-4 NA TGTGCCAGCAGTGCCGGGACAGGGGGGGACACTGAAGCTTTCTTT CASSAGTGGDTEAFF
TRBJ1-2 NA TRBV30 NA TGTGCCTGGTCGACTTTAATAGGCGGTGGCTACACCTTC CAWSTLIGGGYTF
TRBJ1-6 TRBD1 TRBV28 NA TGTGCCAGCAGGGAGGGACAGGGGGAGACTCTGCGCCTCCACTTT CASREGQGETLRLHF
TRBJ1-4 NA TRBV19 NA TGTGCCAGTAGTAACGCGGGGGGGCCGGGAGAAAAACTGTTTTTT CASSNAGGPGEKLFF
TRBJ2-2 NA TRBV21-1 NA TGTGCCAGCAGACCTTCAGGGGTATCGATGGTTTTTGGCACCGGGGAGCTGTTTTTT CASRPSGVSMVFGTGELFF